These 21 T cell receptor beta chains were sequenced from one sample in a study of spatial heterogeneity in lung cancer. This sample's time point: blood at routine non-recurrence follow-up after resection. A single record per CDR3 protein comes from TCRdb applying MiXCR to the 5' RACE reads. The table has roughly 99,000 distinct CDR3 sequences, roughly a fifth seen once. The sequences come from PBMCs, collected at follow-up. The receptors were sampled from a male donor with early-stage non-small cell lung cancer.

V and J are TRBV2 and TRBJ2-1; 8 nucleotides match TRBD2. In germline, CDR1 is SNHLY, CDR2 FYNNEI. CDR3 length: 17 amino acids. V trimming: 3 bases; J trimming: 7 bases; junction bases outside the gene matches: 14. CDR3 sequence: CASSDSLLAVLGNEQFF. In DNA, the CDR3 is TGTGCCAGCAGTGATAGTTTACTAGCGGTGCTGGGAAATGAGCAGTTCTTC.

CDR3: CASSFDRGLTDTQYF. The CDR3 DNA is TGTGCCAGCAGCTTCGACAGGGGGCTAACAGATACGCAGTATTTT. The chain joins TRBV13 to TRBJ2-3, with 10 bases fitting TRBD1. Per germline, CDR1 PRHDT and CDR2 FYEKMQ (reference sequence). This CDR3 contains 15 residues. V dropped 3 bases and J dropped 3; count of bases not matched to a gene: 3.

The chain uses TRBV3-1 and TRBJ2-7; D is unclear. Looked up from germline, CDR1 is LGHDT and CDR2 is YNNKEL (reference sequence). The CDR3 is 13 residues long. Deletions cut 4 bases from V and 1 base from J, with 8 bases between. The CDR3 nucleotides read TGTGCCAGCAGCCTCGGAACTTCCTACGAGCAGTACTTC. Encoded protein: CASSLGTSYEQYF.

This chain connects TRBV24-1 to TRBJ2-1; the D gene could be TRBD1 or TRBD2 (5 bases each). Germline loops: CDR1 KGHDR, CDR2 SFDVKD. The V end was cut by 2 bases, the J end by 6 bases, with 7 bases between. The CDR3 totals 13 residues. DNA for the CDR3: TGTGCCACCAGTGATTCTGGGGGCAATGAGCAGTTCTTC. As protein: CATSDSGGNEQFF.

This clonotype was counted only a few times. The chain carries TRBV20-1 and TRBJ2-2, with D unresolved. In germline, CDR1 is DFQATT, CDR2 SNEGSKA (reference sequence). V gave up 0 bases and J gave up 7 bases, with 15 bases separating them. CDR3 length equals 15 residues. In nucleotides, the CDR3 is TGCAGTGCTAGAGAGAGTGGCAGATCTCACGGGGAGCTGTTTTTT. Protein product: CSARESGRSHGELFF.

The V call is TRBV3-1, the J call TRBJ2-3, with D unresolved. The CDR3 is made up of 14 amino acids. The germline V gene has CDR1 LGHDT and CDR2 YNNKEL (reference sequence). V was clipped by 4 bases and J by 0 bases, with 8 bases between them. CDR3 sequence reads: CASSPMTSTDTQYF. The DNA for the CDR3 is TGTGCCAGCAGCCCTATGACTAGCACAGATACGCAGTATTTT.

This clonotype was counted at least ten times. This rearrangement joins TRBV24-1 to TRBJ2-7; D possibly corresponds to TRBD1 (5 bases). V lost 9 bases and J lost 4, with 15 bases in between. Germline lookup yields CDR1 KGHDR and CDR2 SFDVKD. This CDR3 contains 13 residues. In nucleotides, the CDR3 is TGTGCCACCGGGGCAGAAAATTCTTACGAGCAGTACTTC. It yields the protein CATGAENSYEQYF.

The chain recombines TRBV5-1 with TRBJ1-1; TRBD1 is a possible D gene (5 bases). V lost 4 bases to trimming and J lost 5 bases, with 15 bases between them. The CDR3 has 14 amino acids. Germline values: CDR1 SGHRS, CDR2 YFSETQ. CDR3 in amino acids: CASSGTQGQTEAFF. In DNA form, the CDR3 reads TGCGCCAGCAGCGGAACCCAGGGTCAAACTGAAGCTTTCTTT.

This clonotype was recorded at least ten times. V gene TRBV27 combines with J gene TRBJ1-1; 7 positions match TRBD1. The CDR3 loop spans 13 amino acids. Germline V CDR1 and CDR2: MNHEY, SMNVEV (reference sequence). The junction had 3 bases not matched to a gene; V was cut back by 4 bases and J by 4 bases. This chain's CDR3 is CASSSYRGTEAFF. In DNA, the CDR3 is TGTGCCAGCAGTTCTTACAGGGGCACTGAAGCTTTCTTT.

The chain is built from TRBV12-3 or TRBV12-4 and TRBJ1-4; tentative D call: TRBD1 (5 bases). V was trimmed by 6 bases and J by 7 bases, leaving 12 bases between them. This CDR3 spans 13 amino acids. CDR3 amino acids: CASSSWGVEKLFF. The DNA for the CDR3 is TGTGCCAGCAGCTCTTGGGGGGTTGAAAAACTGTTTTTT.

This clonotype has a handful of counts. V gene TRBV24-1 combines with J gene TRBJ2-3; 7 nucleotides align to TRBD1. Germline CDR1 KGHDR, CDR2 SFDVKD. The CDR3 has 17 residues. The ends lost 2 bases at V and 4 bases at J; junction bases unmatched: 11. The CDR3 coding sequence is TGTGCCACCAGTGATTGGGGACAGCATAGTGCCGCAGATACGCAGTATTTT. Translating gives CATSDWGQHSAADTQYF.

The V gene is TRBV4-1, the J gene TRBJ1-6; 10 bases line up with TRBD1. Losses at the gene ends were 5 bases for V and 6 bases for J; bases not matched to a gene: 4. This CDR3 has 15 residues. Germline V gene sequence: CDR1 MGHRA, CDR2 YSYEKL. The CDR3 DNA follows: TGCGCCAGCAGCGCCCGGGACAGGGGTAATTCACCCCTCCACTTT. This codes for CASSARDRGNSPLHF.

This clonotype is classed as medium-sized. The J gene is TRBJ2-1, the V gene TRBV12-3 or TRBV12-4; 11 bases are shared with TRBD2. V lost 5 bases and J lost 6; bases outside the gene matches: 6. This CDR3 has 15 amino acids. In DNA, the CDR3 is TGTGCCAGCAGTCCCGGACTAGCGGGCTCCAATGAGCAGTTCTTC. This sequence encodes CASSPGLAGSNEQFF.

This clonotype was recorded a few times. The CDR3 spells CAISAVREYEQYV. The CDR3 bases are TGTGCCATCAGTGCCGTACGAGAATACGAGCAGTACGTC. The chain joins TRBV10-3 to TRBJ2-7; no reliable D call. The CDR3 has 13 amino acids. From germline, CDR1 is ENHRY and CDR2 SYGVKD. V was clipped by 4 bases and J by 4 bases, with 11 bases between them.

The chain employs TRBV23-1 and TRBJ2-5; TRBD1 matches at 8 bases. TRBV23-1 is treated as an ORF (open reading frame) with a function not yet certain. V was clipped by 7 bases and J by 2 bases; unmatched bases: 18. CDR3 size: 18 residues. The CDR3 coding sequence is TGCGCCAGCAAGGGGAGGACAGGGATTAGGTGGTGGCAAGAGACCCAGTACTTC. Translating it yields CASKGRTGIRWWQETQYF.

This clonotype was counted a few times. The rearrangement joins TRBV20-1 to TRBJ2-5; D unresolved. The CDR3 runs to 12 residues. The germline CDR1 and CDR2 sequences are DFQATT and SNEGSKA (reference sequence). V lost 1 base and J 5 bases, leaving 8 bases between the germline ends. The chain's CDR3 is CSARGSWETQYF. The CDR3 coding sequence is TGCAGTGCTAGAGGGAGCTGGGAGACCCAGTACTTC.

The chain combines TRBV27 with TRBJ1-1; TRBD1 aligns across 7 bases. The CDR3 contains 14 residues. Germline lookup yields CDR1 MNHEY and CDR2 SMNVEV (reference sequence). After removal of 3 bases from V and 5 bases from J, the junction contained 6 bases not matched to a gene. The CDR3 nucleotides read TGTGCCAGCAGTTTCCAGGGGGGCAGAACTGAAGCTTTCTTT. This encodes CASSFQGGRTEAFF.

The sample holds many counts of this clonotype. The V and J genes are TRBV4-3 and TRBJ1-2; D is unclear. V was pared by 2 bases and J by 8 bases, with 18 bases between. The germline CDR1 and CDR2 sequences are LGHNA and YSLEER. The CDR3 is 15 amino acids. CDR3 sequence reads: CASSQSPGGTWGYTF. The CDR3 nucleotides read TGCGCCAGCAGCCAAAGCCCGGGAGGAACTTGGGGCTACACCTTC.

V and J are TRBV7-9 and TRBJ1-2; the D is unclear. The CDR3 is 12 amino acids. Germline loops: CDR1 SEHNR, CDR2 FQNEAQ (reference sequence). Trimming cost V 1 base and J 8 bases, with 8 bases left between them. The CDR3: CASSLGREGYTF. The CDR3, as DNA: TGTGCCAGCAGCTTAGGCCGCGAGGGCTACACCTTC.

This chain joins TRBV28 and TRBJ2-3; TRBD2 matches at 11 bases. There are 15 residues in the CDR3. Germline-derived CDR1 and CDR2 are MDHEN and SYDVKM. Germline trimming cut 5 bases from V and 7 bases from J; bases unmatched to any gene: 8. In DNA form, the CDR3 reads TGTGCCAGCAGTACTCTAGCGGGAGGTTTAAATACGCAGTATTTT. This codes for CASSTLAGGLNTQYF.

This clonotype was seen a handful of times. V gene TRBV20-1 combines with J gene TRBJ2-1; 8 positions agree with TRBD2. J lost 7 bases, V lost 6 bases, and 17 bases had no gene match. CDR1 and CDR2 (germline): DFQATT, SNEGSKA (reference sequence). The CDR3 has 16 residues. In DNA, the CDR3 is TGCAGTGCCGCACCCCCCGGCGCGGGGGGAGGAAATGAGCAGTTCTTC. Its protein is CSAAPPGAGGGNEQFF.